Each of the 15 T cell receptor beta chains below was sequenced from the same sample in a study of naive and memory T cell subsets. Two oligonucleotides, mixed equimolar, formed the beta constant-region primer covering TRBC1 and TRBC2. MiXCR was run by TCRdb on the UMI-ligation and nested PCR reads, yielding one entry per CDR3 protein. The table records 75,000 to 85,000 distinct CDR3 sequences, around 14% of them present only once. The sequencing sample was made of central memory CD4+ T cells from blood. Receptors were obtained from a human donor in good health.

V and J are TRBV6-6 and TRBJ1-5; D gene uncertain. Germline V gene lookup returns CDR1 MNHNY and CDR2 SVGAGI (reference sequence). Trimming left V 6 bases short and J 7 bases short, with 16 bases between. CDR3 length equals 14 residues. CDR3 in DNA: TGTGCCAGCAGCCCTGATGGCCCAAGCCAGCCCCAGCATTTT. Amino acids: CASSPDGPSQPQHF.

The chain couples TRBV5-1 to TRBJ2-2, with D tentatively TRBD2 (7 bases). Germline assignment: CDR1 SGHRS and CDR2 YFSETQ. Trimming removed 0 bases from V and 5 bases from J, with 14 bases in between. The CDR3 extends over 16 amino acids. For the CDR3, the DNA is TGCGCCAGCAGCTTGGCCTCGGGGGGCCGGACCGGGGAGCTGTTTTTT. This sequence encodes CASSLASGGRTGELFF.

This clonotype was recorded at least ten times. The rearrangement joins TRBV20-1 to TRBJ2-3; D is ambiguous. CDR3 length equals 12 residues. Germline V gene data show CDR1 as DFQATT and CDR2 as SNEGSKA (reference sequence). V lost 1 base and J lost 6, with 8 bases in between. CDR3 in amino acids: CSARVTSDTQYF. The CDR3 DNA reads TGCAGTGCTAGAGTTACCTCGGATACGCAGTATTTT.

This clonotype was seen more than once but under ten times. J is TRBJ1-1 and V is TRBV15, with a tentative D call TRBD1 (5 bases). The germline V and J ends were trimmed by 1 base and 6 bases, with 15 bases remaining between them. In germline, CDR1 is LNHNV, CDR2 YYDKDF (reference sequence). This CDR3 is 15 amino acids long. CDR3 nucleotides: TGTGCCACCAGCAGAGGAGCAATGACACAGGCTGAAGCTTTCTTT. Protein: CATSRGAMTQAEAFF.

This clonotype was counted many times. The rearrangement links TRBV7-2 to TRBJ2-3; no reliable D call. The CDR3 has 13 amino acids. V gave up 8 bases and J gave up 3 bases, with 12 bases separating them. Germline loops: CDR1 SGHTA, CDR2 FQGNSA. In nucleotides, the CDR3 is TGTGCCAGCGGCCCCCGCTGGACAGATACGCAGTATTTT. Its protein product is CASGPRWTDTQYF.

This clonotype has more than one count but fewer than ten. The gene calls are TRBV14 and TRBJ2-5; D remains ambiguous. The CDR3 loop spans 14 amino acids. Germline V gene lookup returns CDR1 SGHDN and CDR2 FVKESK. Trimming cost V 1 base and J 2 bases, with 8 bases left between them. The CDR3 sequence: CASSQVAYQETQYF. CDR3 DNA: TGTGCCAGCAGCCAAGTGGCTTATCAAGAGACCCAGTACTTC. Variable domain in full (rest from reference TRBV14 and TRBJ2-5): EAGVTQFPSHSVIEKGQTVTLRCDPISGHDNLYWYRRVMGKEIKFLLHFVKESKQDESGMPNNRFLAERTGGTYSTLKVQPAELEDSGVYFCASSQVAYQETQYFGPGTRLLVL.

This clonotype was seen a few times. This rearrangement joins TRBV4-1 to TRBJ2-1; 8 positions match TRBD1. With 0 bases clipped from V and 7 bases from J, the junction kept 11 bases outside the gene matches. The germline V gene has CDR1 MGHRA and CDR2 YSYEKL. The CDR3 is 17 amino acids. The CDR3 coding sequence is TGCGCCAGCAGCCAAGATATCTTCCAGGGGGCGCGGAATGAGCAGTTCTTC. Its protein is CASSQDIFQGARNEQFF.

This clonotype was picked up many times. The V call is TRBV29-1, the J call TRBJ2-7; 14 bases are a match to TRBD2. The junction had 9 bases not matched to a gene; V was cut back by 3 bases and J by 5 bases. Germline V gives CDR1 SQVTM, CDR2 ANQGSEA. CDR3 length equals 16 residues. In nucleotides, the CDR3 is TGCAGCGTTGAGGGAGGACTAGCGGGAGGAACCCACGAGCAGTACTTC. Translating gives CSVEGGLAGGTHEQYF.

This clonotype has just a few counts. The chain has TRBV28 and TRBJ2-7, with 9 positions matching TRBD2. The CDR3 consists of 15 residues. Germline-derived CDR1 and CDR2 are MDHEN and SYDVKM. V lost 5 bases and J lost 1; bases outside the gene matches: 6. The CDR3: CASSPGLAGSYEQYF. DNA for the CDR3: TGTGCCAGCAGTCCAGGGCTAGCGGGGTCCTACGAGCAGTACTTC.

The chain combines TRBV7-2 with TRBJ1-2, with unresolved D. V lost 3 bases, J lost 4 bases, and 9 bases lay in between. This CDR3 has 13 residues. Germline V gene data show CDR1 as SGHTA and CDR2 as FQGNSA. CDR3 nucleotides: TGTGCCAGCAGCTTTCTGACAACCTATGGCTACACCTTC. This sequence encodes CASSFLTTYGYTF.

J is TRBJ2-5 and V is TRBV6-1; either TRBD1 or TRBD2 may fit D (5 bases each). The CDR3 has 12 residues. Trimming removed 11 bases at V and 3 bases at J, with 13 bases between. Germline V gene lookup returns CDR1 MNHNS and CDR2 SASEGT. DNA of the CDR3: TGTGCCGGGGGTTACACCGAAGAGACCCAGTACTTC. Translated: CAGGYTEETQYF.

This clonotype was seen many times. The V call is TRBV6-2 or TRBV6-3, the J call TRBJ1-5; a weak D match, TRBD1 (6 bases). Trimming shortened V by 4 bases and J by 9 bases, and 13 bases separated the two germline ends. CDR3 size: 13 residues. CDR1 and CDR2 from the germline V gene are MNHEY and SVGEGT. The CDR3 DNA reads TGTGCCAGCAGTTTCTTGCAGGGGTGGCCCCAGCATTTT. Its translation: CASSFLQGWPQHF.

This clonotype showed up just a few times. The rearrangement uses TRBV7-3 and TRBJ2-2; D gene uncertain. Trimming removed 8 bases at V and 4 bases at J, with 11 bases between. The germline CDR1 and CDR2 sequences are SGHTA and FQGTGA. This CDR3 has 13 amino acids. The CDR3 sequence: CASARVRTGELFF. In DNA, the CDR3 is TGTGCCAGCGCCCGGGTCCGCACCGGGGAGCTGTTTTTT.

The gene calls are TRBV11-2 and TRBJ2-3; no reliable D call. In germline, CDR1 is SGHAT, CDR2 FQNNGV. The germline V and J ends were trimmed by 1 base and 4 bases, with 12 bases remaining between them. The CDR3 totals 15 residues. CDR3 protein: CASSLAPLESDTQYF. CDR3 nucleotides: TGTGCCAGCAGCTTAGCCCCCCTAGAGTCAGATACGCAGTATTTT.

The chain carries TRBV2 and TRBJ2-1; TRBD2 might be the D (5 bases). Germline-derived CDR1 and CDR2 are SNHLY and FYNNEI. Trimming took off 3 bases at V and 9 bases at J, with 12 bases between the two ends. CDR3 length equals 13 residues. CDR3 loop: CASSEGSYGEQFF. CDR3 nucleotides: TGTGCCAGCAGTGAGGGGAGCTACGGTGAGCAGTTCTTC.